These 29 T cell receptor beta chains came from one sample sequenced in a study of T cell changes during pregnancy in multiple sclerosis. The table came from immunoSEQ multiplex PCR; TCRdb's copy has only in-frame clones and leaves some out. The sample includes some 59,000 clones, roughly 90% of them seen just once. The sample consisted of peripheral blood, taken in the second trimester of pregnancy. The receptors stem from a female donor with multiple sclerosis, enrolled in a pregnancy study.

This clone was seen just once. The chain is built from TRBV7-9 and TRBJ1-1; tentatively, D is TRBD1 (5 bases). CDR3 length: 13 residues. V was cut by 7 bases and J by 5 bases, with 14 bases left in between. Germline V gives CDR1 SEHNR, CDR2 FQNEAQ (reference sequence). In DNA, the CDR3 is TGTGCCAGCACCCCGGGGGGATGGACTGAAGCTTTCTTT. The encoded protein is CASTPGGWTEAFF.

About this clone: One end of the junction is discordant with germline, which a read error may explain. The chain joins TRBV7-9 to TRBJ2-1, with 7 positions matching TRBD1. Germline lookup yields CDR1 SEHNR and CDR2 FQNEAQ (reference sequence). The CDR3 totals 13 residues. The CDR3 spells CASSLGTAWEQFF. Written as DNA, the CDR3 is TGTGCCAGCAGTTTAGGGACAGCATGGGAGCAGTTCTTC.

V gene TRBV5-6 combines with J gene TRBJ1-4, with 8 bases that match TRBD1. V was pared by 0 bases and J by 7 bases, with 5 bases of the junction left unmatched. Germline lookup yields CDR1 SGHDT and CDR2 YYEEEE. This CDR3 contains 15 residues. This chain's CDR3 is CASSLGRTGFEKLFF. The CDR3 DNA is TGTGCCAGCAGCTTGGGGCGGACAGGGTTTGAAAAACTGTTTTTT.

This clone occurred a few times. As DNA, the CDR3 is TGCGCCAGCAGCTTCCAGGGGGCCTACGAGCAGTACTTC. This translates into CASSFQGAYEQYF. The rearrangement uses TRBV5-1 and TRBJ2-7; 7 bases line up with TRBD1. V dropped 2 bases and J dropped 2; count of bases not matched to a gene: 1. This CDR3 is 13 amino acids long. Looked up from germline, CDR1 is SGHRS and CDR2 is YFSETQ.

This chain uses TRBV27 with TRBJ1-3; the D gene is possibly TRBD1 (5 bases). V shed 7 bases and J shed 3 bases, with 16 bases lying between them. Germline assignment: CDR1 MNHEY and CDR2 SMNVEV (reference sequence). The CDR3 totals 15 residues. The CDR3 region is CASKSGNGNGNTIYF. CDR3 sequence (DNA): TGTGCCAGCAAGTCAGGGAATGGTAATGGAAACACCATATATTTT.

As DNA, the CDR3 is TGTGCCAGTAGTAGGCCAGGCGTACGGGAGGGGGAGCTGTTTTTT. This codes for CASSRPGVREGELFF. The V and J genes are TRBV19 and TRBJ2-2, with D possibly TRBD2 on 6 matching bases. Germline CDR1 and CDR2: LNHDA and SQIVND (reference sequence). Trimming pared 4 bases from V and 8 bases from J, leaving 17 bases between. This CDR3 spans 15 amino acids.

V usage is TRBV6-4 and J usage is TRBJ1-1, with D maybe TRBD1 (6 bases). Trimming stripped 6 bases from V and 4 bases from J, with 18 bases between. The CDR3 length is 15 residues. Germline CDR1 reads MRHNA; CDR2 reads SNTAGT. The DNA of the CDR3 is TGTGCCAGCAGCTCCGCGGGGGGCTGGAGCACTGAAGCTTTCTTT. Amino acids: CASSSAGGWSTEAFF.

The chain couples TRBV6-1 to TRBJ1-4; 9 bases align to TRBD1. Germline CDR1 is MNHNS and CDR2 is SASEGT. The CDR3 extends over 14 amino acids. Trimming took 4 bases from V and 8 from J; bases not matched to a gene: 5. DNA for the CDR3: TGTGCCAGCAGTGCACAGGGGGCCGGGGAAAAACTGTTTTTT. Translating gives CASSAQGAGEKLFF.

J is TRBJ1-1 and V is TRBV9; possible D gene TRBD1, 6 bases. Germline V CDR1 and CDR2: SGDLS, YYNGEE. This CDR3 has 15 amino acids. Trimming cost V 2 bases and J 0 bases, with 11 bases left between them. CDR3 DNA: TGTGCCAGCAGCGTGGGGACATTCATGAACACTGAAGCTTTCTTT. Translated: CASSVGTFMNTEAFF.

The J gene is TRBJ2-7, the V gene TRBV13, with TRBD1 identical over 7 bases. The trim removed 5 bases at V and 2 bases at J, leaving 3 bases unmatched. Germline V lookup: CDR1 PRHDT, CDR2 FYEKMQ (reference sequence). CDR3 length equals 13 residues. The CDR3 sequence: CASSRGTAYEQYF. The CDR3 DNA reads as TGTGCCAGCAGCCGAGGGACAGCCTACGAGCAGTACTTC.

In this sample, this clone turned up a few times. V and J are TRBV10-3 and TRBJ1-2; TRBD1 agrees at 9 bases. CDR3 length: 15 amino acids. CDR1 and CDR2 from the germline V gene are ENHRY and SYGVKD. Trimming took 8 bases from V and 4 from J; bases not matched to a gene: 11. CDR3 sequence reads: CAIGLGDRAGYGYTF. The CDR3 nucleotides are TGTGCCATCGGCCTAGGGGACAGGGCGGGCTATGGCTACACCTTC.

The chain recombines TRBV2 with TRBJ2-5; 8 bases fit TRBD1. J lost 5 bases, V lost 7 bases, and 9 bases had no gene match. The CDR3 runs to 14 residues. CDR1 is SNHLY and CDR2 is FYNNEI in the germline V gene. CDR3 bases: TGTGCCAGCATGGAGGACAGGGATAGGGAGACCCAGTACTTC. This codes for CASMEDRDRETQYF.

The chain couples TRBV5-1 to TRBJ2-2, with 10 bases matching TRBD2. The CDR3 extends over 15 amino acids. CDR1 and CDR2 from the germline V gene are SGHRS and YFSETQ. The ends lost 4 bases at V and 6 bases at J; junction bases unmatched: 6. The CDR3 spells CASSRQRGGPGELFF. The CDR3, as DNA: TGCGCCAGCAGCCGCCAGCGGGGGGGCCCCGGGGAGCTGTTTTTT.

This rearrangement joins TRBV5-1 to TRBJ2-1, with 12 nucleotides matching TRBD2. Trimming removed 0 bases from V and 4 bases from J; junction bases left unmatched: 5. The CDR3 sequence is 17 residues long. From germline, CDR1 is SGHRS and CDR2 YFSETQ. The CDR3 region is CASSLGLAGGRYNEQFF. The CDR3 nucleotides are TGCGCCAGCAGCTTGGGGCTAGCGGGGGGGCGGTACAATGAGCAGTTCTTC.

The rearrangement links TRBV28 to TRBJ2-1, with TRBD2 matching 12 bases. CDR1 and CDR2 (germline): MDHEN, SYDVKM. CDR3 length: 15 amino acids. V lost 4 bases and J lost 4; bases outside the gene matches: 2. The DNA of the CDR3 is TGTGCCAGCAGTTCCCTAGCGGGGGGGTACAATGAGCAGTTCTTC. It translates to CASSSLAGGYNEQFF. Full variable domain (missing parts from reference TRBV28 and TRBJ2-1): DVKVTQSSRYLVKRTGEKVFLECVQDMDHENMFWYRQDPGLGLRLIYFSYDVKMKEKGDIPEGYSVSREKKERFSLILESASTNQTSMYLCASSSLAGGYNEQFFGPGTRLTVL.

CDR3 DNA: TGCGCCAGCAGCTTGGGGACAGGGGTCACAGATACGCAGTATTTT. Translated, it gives CASSLGTGVTDTQYF. The J gene is TRBJ2-3, the V gene TRBV5-1; TRBD1 agrees at 9 bases. The CDR3 loop spans 15 amino acids. Germline CDR1 SGHRS, CDR2 YFSETQ. Trimming at V came to 0 bases and at J to 2 bases, leaving 1 base not matched to a gene.

This sequence joins TRBV5-6 and TRBJ2-7, with 11 positions matching TRBD2. This CDR3 contains 16 residues. The V and J ends lost 0 bases and 5 bases, in that order; junction bases with no gene match: 7. Germline V lookup: CDR1 SGHDT, CDR2 YYEEEE. The CDR3 reads CASSLGPGTSGDEQYF. The CDR3 DNA sequence: TGTGCCAGCAGCTTGGGGCCCGGGACTAGCGGCGACGAGCAGTACTTC. The variable domain in full, completed from reference TRBV5-6 and TRBJ2-7, reads DAGVTQSPTHLIKTRGQQVTLRCSPKSGHDTVSWYQQALGQGPQFIFQYYEEEERQRGNFPDRFSGHQFPNYSSELNVNALLLGDSALYLCASSLGPGTSGDEQYFGPGTRLTVT.

The V call is TRBV7-2, the J call TRBJ2-7, with D possibly matching TRBD1 (6 bases). The germline V gene has CDR1 SGHTA and CDR2 FQGNSA. V lost 6 bases, J lost 0 bases, and 15 bases lay in between. The CDR3 covers 15 residues. CDR3 nucleotides: TGTGCCAGCAGTTCCGAGGGGGTCCTCTCCTACGAGCAGTACTTC. Protein sequence: CASSSEGVLSYEQYF.

The V and J genes are TRBV13 and TRBJ1-1, with D unresolved. The germline V gene has CDR1 PRHDT and CDR2 FYEKMQ (reference sequence). The CDR3 runs to 14 residues. Trimming removed 0 bases at V and 1 base at J, with 6 bases between. CDR3 sequence (DNA): TGTGCCAGCAGCTTAGGGCCAGGGAACACTGAAGCTTTCTTT. Its protein product is CASSLGPGNTEAFF.

The V call is TRBV5-1, the J call TRBJ1-1, with D possibly matching TRBD1 (5 bases). Looked up from germline, CDR1 is SGHRS and CDR2 is YFSETQ. There are 14 residues in the CDR3. Trimming pared 2 bases from V and 4 bases from J, leaving 12 bases between. CDR3 coding DNA: TGCGCCAGCAGCTTTGGTCAGGGCACCACTGAAGCTTTCTTT. It codes for CASSFGQGTTEAFF.

The rearrangement links TRBV6-6 to TRBJ2-1, with 7 bases matching TRBD2. Per the germline V gene, CDR1 is MNHNY and CDR2 is SVGAGI (reference sequence). The ends lost 6 bases at V and 6 bases at J; junction bases unmatched: 11. The CDR3 extends over 15 amino acids. CDR3 sequence: CASRGEGTRGNEQFF. The CDR3 DNA is TGTGCCAGCAGGGGGGAGGGAACGAGAGGCAATGAGCAGTTCTTC.

This chain connects TRBV10-3 to TRBJ1-6; 9 bases are shared with TRBD1. The CDR3 totals 15 residues. The J segment lost 6 bases and the V segment lost 8 bases, leaving 8 bases of the junction unmatched. CDR1 and CDR2 from the germline V gene are ENHRY and SYGVKD. The CDR3 nucleotides read TGTGCCATCGGGACAGGGAGGGCGAGTAATTCACCCCTCCACTTT. Translation: CAIGTGRASNSPLHF.

The rearrangement links TRBV5-5 to TRBJ1-2; D possibly corresponds to TRBD1 (5 bases). The V gene lost 4 bases and the J gene lost 4 bases, with 20 bases spanning the gap. CDR1 and CDR2 from the germline V gene are SGHKS and YYEKEE (reference sequence). The CDR3 is 16 amino acids. The CDR3 DNA sequence: TGTGCCAGCAGCCGGGAGGTAGGGGCGGGTAGCTATGGCTACACCTTC. This sequence encodes CASSREVGAGSYGYTF.

V is TRBV6-5 and J is TRBJ2-7; TRBD2 agrees at 8 bases. This CDR3 region has 15 residues. CDR1 is MNHEY and CDR2 is SVGAGI in the germline V gene. V lost 1 base and J lost 4; bases outside the gene matches: 6. The CDR3, as DNA: TGTGCCAGCAGTTACTACGGGGGGGCTGGGTACGAGCAGTACTTC. It encodes CASSYYGGAGYEQYF.

The genes are TRBV7-6 and TRBJ2-1; 12 bases are shared with TRBD2. In germline, CDR1 is SGHVS, CDR2 FNYEAQ. The ends lost 4 bases at V and 4 bases at J; junction bases unmatched: 5. The CDR3 has 16 residues. The CDR3 DNA follows: TGTGCCAGCAGCTCTACTAGCGGGGGGTTATACAATGAGCAGTTCTTC. It encodes CASSSTSGGLYNEQFF.

This rearrangement joins TRBV12-1 to TRBJ2-7; the D call of TRBD1 is as the table states it, not checked on the DNA. TRBV12-1 is listed as a pseudogene. The CDR3 covers 17 residues. The CDR3 DNA sequence: TGTGCCAGCAGCCCCGAAGAACCGGGACACCCTTCCTACGAGCAGTACTTC. It encodes CASSPEEPGHPSYEQYF.

This clone showed up just once. The rearrangement links TRBV27 to TRBJ2-7, with unresolved D. The CDR3 is made up of 14 amino acids. CDR1 and CDR2 from the germline V gene are MNHEY and SMNVEV (reference sequence). Trimming took off 2 bases at V and 5 bases at J, with 13 bases between the two ends. The CDR3 region is CASSLATPPHEQYF. The CDR3 DNA follows: TGTGCCAGCAGTTTAGCTACCCCGCCCCACGAGCAGTACTTC.

This chain joins TRBV9 and TRBJ1-1, with a possible D match to TRBD1 (5 bases). The germline V gene has CDR1 SGDLS and CDR2 YYNGEE. V was pared by 3 bases and J by 0 bases, with 21 bases between. The CDR3 length is 18 residues. The CDR3 protein is CASSARRGGVEMNTEAFF. The CDR3 DNA sequence: TGTGCCAGCAGCGCCAGACGGGGGGGAGTTGAAATGAACACTGAAGCTTTCTTT. Combining the CDR3 with reference TRBV9 and TRBJ1-1 gives the whole variable domain DSGVTQTPKHLITATGQRVTLRCSPRSGDLSVYWYQQSLDQGLQFLIQYYNGEERAKGNILERFSAQQFPDLHSELNLSSLELGDSALYFCASSARRGGVEMNTEAFFGQGTRLTVV.

This chain links TRBV5-5 with TRBJ1-3; D not resolved. V lost 4 bases to trimming and J lost 7 bases, with 18 bases between them. The CDR3 is 15 residues long. Germline CDR1 and CDR2: SGHKS and YYEKEE (reference sequence). This CDR3 is CASSPLVLLLNTIYF. The CDR3 DNA is TGTGCCAGCAGCCCCCTAGTCCTACTACTCAACACCATATATTTT.